Listed below are T cell receptor beta chains from one sample, sequenced in a study of shared clonotypes between healthy human individuals. Method: immunoSEQ multiplex PCR; TCRdb's copy keeps in-frame clones and lacks some. The table has about 2.2 million clones, around 93% seen once. The material sequenced was naive CD8+ T cells from PBMCs. Receptor source: a man aged 18-30 years in good health. Some clones in this sample may be carry-over from other donors' samples. Each CDR3 is given with its conserved first and last residue. Fields, in order: clone size, D gene, V gene, J gene, CDR3 DNA, CDR3 protein. The D gene is left open where the match is weak. Only part of the rows carry a size: once, few, many, or a class if the clone is expanded.

-	TRBD1	TRBV7-9	TRBJ2-7	TGTGCCAGCAGCACTCCTGACAGGGGCCACTACGAGCAGTACTTC	CASSTPDRGHYEQYF
-	-	TRBV9	TRBJ2-7	TGTGCCAGCAGCGTAGACCTGCGGGTACCCTACGAGCAGTACTTC	CASSVDLRVPYEQYF
-	TRBD1	TRBV6-6	TRBJ1-4	TGTGCCAGCAGCCAGGGGGGGGGCTGGAATGAAAAACTGTTTTTT	CASSQGGGWNEKLFF
-	-	TRBV2	TRBJ2-7	TGTGCCAGCAGGTGGGCCCCTTCGTCCTACGAGCAGTACTTC	CASRWAPSSYEQYF
-	-	TRBV19	TRBJ1-1	TGTGCCAGTAATAATCTCGACATGACTGAAGCTTTCTTT	CASNNLDMTEAFF
-	TRBD1	TRBV5-4	TRBJ2-7	TGTGCCAGCAGCTTGTTAACAGGGGGCTCCTACGAGCAGTACTTC	CASSLLTGGSYEQYF
-	-	TRBV4-1	TRBJ2-1	TGCGCCAGCAGCCAAGATCGGGGAACGGGCTATGAGCAGTTCTTC	CASSQDRGTGYEQFF
once	TRBD2	TRBV14	TRBJ2-1	TGTGCCAGCAGCCAAGGGGGGGGATATCTAGCGTACCCGACTCTTGGCGAGCAGTTCTTC	CASSQGGGYLAYPTLGEQFF
-	-	TRBV19	TRBJ2-7	TGTGCCAGTAATTCCCGAGGTATCTCCTACGAGCAGTACTTC	CASNSRGISYEQYF
once	-	TRBV28	TRBJ1-5	TGTGCCAGCAGTTTGGGGCTCAGCAATCAGCCCCAGCATTTT	CASSLGLSNQPQHF
once	-	TRBV5-1	TRBJ1-1	TGCGCCAGCAGCTTAACAGTTAACACTGAAGCTTTCTTT	CASSLTVNTEAFF
-	-	TRBV7-2	TRBJ2-5	TGTGCCAGCCAAACATCTGGGGCCATGTACCAAGAGACCCAGTACTTC	CASQTSGAMYQETQYF